These T cell receptor beta chains were read from a single sample in a study of sequential checkpoint blockade in melanoma. Libraries were prepared by immunoSEQ multiplex PCR; TCRdb keeps only in-frame clonotypes and omits some of them. Of approximately 17,000 clones in the sample, more than 85% were seen once. This material consisted of CD8+ T cells sorted from blood (inferred from file names), taken from a patient given nivolumab and ipilimumab in sequence. The source is a human donor with melanoma. Each CDR3 is given with its conserved first and last residue. A D gene is named only where the DNA matches it firmly. Rows may omit the clone size; those that give it use once, few, many or a size class.

>TRBD1|NA|14|TRBJ1-2|TRBV27
TGTGCCAGCAGTTTAGGACAGGGTGGTGATGGCTACACCTTC
CASSLGQGGDGYTF
>NA|NA|13|TRBJ1-2|TRBV27
TGTGCCAGCAGTCCTTTCCCCAGGGGTGGCTACACCTTC
CASSPFPRGGYTF
>NA|NA|14|TRBJ2-7|TRBV7-9
TGTGCCAGCAGCCGCCTAGCTTTTGGGGACGAGCAGTACTTC
CASSRLAFGDEQYF
>TRBD1|NA|13|TRBJ1-2|TRBV7-9
TGTGCCAGCAGTTCGGACAGGGACAGTGGCTACACCTTC
CASSSDRDSGYTF
>NA|NA|15|TRBJ2-7|TRBV5-6
TGTGCCAGCAGCTACACGTGGGAGACCTCCTACGAGCAGTACTTC
CASSYTWETSYEQYF
>NA|NA|13|TRBJ1-2|TRBV9
TGTGCCAGCAGCGTAGATAGCGGCTATGGCTACACCTTC
CASSVDSGYGYTF
>TRBD1|NA|15|TRBJ1-2|TRBV9
TGTGCCAGCAGCGTAGCTACCGGACAGGGGTATGGCTACACCTTC
CASSVATGQGYGYTF
>NA|NA|14|TRBJ1-6|TRBV28
TGTGCCAGCAGTTTTCGGGGTCTACGATCACCCCTCCACTTT
CASSFRGLRSPLHF
>TRBD2|few|16|TRBJ2-7|TRBV28
TGTGCCAGCAGTCCCGGGACTAGCGGGGCCTCCTACGAGCAGTACTTC
CASSPGTSGASYEQYF
>TRBD1|NA|15|TRBJ2-7|TRBV7-8
TGTGCCAGCAGCTCGCGACAGGGCCCCTCCTACGAGCAGTACTTC
CASSSRQGPSYEQYF
>TRBD1|NA|14|TRBJ2-7|TRBV5-6
TGTGCCAGCAGCTTAGACAGGGTTTGGTACGAGCAGTACTTC
CASSLDRVWYEQYF
>NA|NA|12|TRBJ1-2|TRBV6-5
TGTGCCAGCAGTAGTACAGGGTATGGCTACACCTTC
CASSSTGYGYTF
>TRBD2|NA|15|TRBJ2-7|TRBV19
TGTGCCAGTAGCCTAATGAGCGGGAGAGGCAACGAGCAGTACTTC
CASSLMSGRGNEQYF
>NA|NA|15|TRBJ2-7|TRBV27
TGTGCCAGCAGTTTATCGGTTAGTAGTTGGTACGAGCAGTACTTC
CASSLSVSSWYEQYF
>NA|once|15|TRBJ2-7|TRBV9
TGTGCCAGCAGCGTAGCTTCAGGGATATCCTACGAGCAGTACTTC
CASSVASGISYEQYF
>NA|NA|15|TRBJ1-2|TRBV13
TGTGCCAGCAGCTTAGGGCGGAAAACTAACTATGGCTACACCTTC
CASSLGRKTNYGYTF
>NA|NA|15|TRBJ1-1|TRBV28
TGTGCCAGCAGGTTGGGGCGGGGGACGCACACTGAAGCTTTCTTT
CASRLGRGTHTEAFF
>NA|NA|14|TRBJ1-5|TRBV7-2
TGTGCCAGCAGCTTAGCGGGGGCCAATCAGCCCCAGCATTTT
CASSLAGANQPQHF
>TRBD1|NA|15|TRBJ1-5|TRBV11-2
TGTGCCAGCAGCTTAGGACAGGGACCCAATCAGCCCCAGCATTTT
CASSLGQGPNQPQHF
>NA|NA|15|TRBJ2-7|TRBV5-5
TGTGCCAGCAGCTCCTCTCCAGGGGTAACCTACGAGCAGTACTTC
CASSSSPGVTYEQYF
>NA|NA|11|TRBJ1-2|TRBV5-4
TGTGCCAGCAATGGTGGAGATGGCTACACCTTC
CASNGGDGYTF
>NA|NA|14|TRBJ1-2|TRBV19
TGTGCCAGTAGTCCAGGGTCGTCTGTGTTAGGCTACACCTTC
CASSPGSSVLGYTF
>NA|NA|14|TRBJ1-1|TRBV19
TGTGCCAGTTCGTGGGGGACACCGAACACTGAAGCTTTCTTT
CASSWGTPNTEAFF
>NA|NA|13|TRBJ2-7|TRBV9
TGTGCCAGCAGCGTTGCGAGCTCCTACGAGCAGTACTTC
CASSVASSYEQYF
>TRBD1|NA|16|TRBJ1-5|TRBV6-4
TGTGCCAGCAGGGCGAACCCGACAGGGGAGGTGCTGCCCCAGCATTTT
CASRANPTGEVLPQHF
>TRBD1|NA|14|TRBJ1-2|TRBV30
TGTGCCTGGAGTGAGACAGGGGAGAACTATGGCTACACCTTC
CAWSETGENYGYTF
>NA|NA|15|TRBJ2-7|TRBV5-1
TGCGCCAGCAGCTTGCAAGCGTTTAACTCCTACGAGCAGTACTTC
CASSLQAFNSYEQYF
>TRBD1|NA|15|TRBJ1-4|TRBV7-9
TGTGCCAGCAGCCCCCTCGGGACAGGGGCTGAAAAACTGTTTTTT
CASSPLGTGAEKLFF
>NA|once|15|TRBJ2-6|TRBV19
TGTGCCAGTACCCCGACAAGCTCTGGGGCCAACGTCCTGACTTTC
CASTPTSSGANVLTF
>TRBD2|NA|16|TRBJ2-7|TRBV28
TGTGCCAGCAGTTCTGATAGCGGGAGGGCCGGGAACGAGCAGTACTTC
CASSSDSGRAGNEQYF
>TRBD1|NA|15|TRBJ2-7|TRBV15
TGTGCCACCAGCAGAGAGGGGACAGGGATCAACGAGCAGTACTTC
CATSREGTGINEQYF
>TRBD1|NA|14|TRBJ1-5|TRBV19
TGTGCCAGTAGTCCAGGGACAGGGGTGCAGCCCCAGCATTTT
CASSPGTGVQPQHF
>TRBD2|few|16|TRBJ2-1|TRBV5-6
TGTGCCAGCAGCTTACCGACTAGCGGGAGGGTGGATGAGCAGTTCTTC
CASSLPTSGRVDEQFF
>NA|NA|16|TRBJ1-2|TRBV7-9
TGTGCCAGCAGCTCCTCGGACAGAACAGGGAGGGATGGCTACACCTTC
CASSSSDRTGRDGYTF
>TRBD1|once|15|TRBJ2-7|TRBV2
TGTGCCAGCAGGGAAACCGGGACAGAAATCTACGAGCAGTACTTC
CASRETGTEIYEQYF
>NA|NA|14|TRBJ1-5|TRBV6-1
TGTGCCAGCACCCTAAACAGTCCCCATCAGCCCCAGCATTTT
CASTLNSPHQPQHF
>NA|NA|15|TRBJ2-7|TRBV2
TGTGCCAGCAGTGACCCCAAACCCTATTCCTACGAGCAGTACTTC
CASSDPKPYSYEQYF
>NA|NA|12|TRBJ2-7|TRBV5-6
TGTGCCAGCAGCCTCGACACCTACGAGCAGTACTTC
CASSLDTYEQYF
>NA|NA|15|TRBJ1-1|TRBV7-9
TGTGCCAGCAGCTCCCCGCTGGGGGCCGGGGCTGAAGCTTTCTTT
CASSSPLGAGAEAFF
>TRBD1|NA|14|TRBJ1-2|TRBV4-1
TGCGCCAGCAGCCCCGTGAAGGGGGCAGGTGGCTACACCTTC
CASSPVKGAGGYTF